One sample yielded the 13 T cell receptor beta chains listed below, sequenced in a study of T cells after yellow fever vaccination. MiXCR was run by TCRdb on the 5' RACE reads, yielding one entry per CDR3 protein. The profile shows roughly 120,000 distinct CDR3 sequences, 8.4% of them singletons. The sequencing used CD8+ T cells sorted from PBMCs, collected 45 days after the yellow fever booster vaccination. Receptors originate from a man aged 30 to 45 who received the YFV17D yellow fever vaccine.

Many counts were recorded for this clonotype. The V gene is TRBV5-1, the J gene TRBJ2-3; D is perhaps TRBD2 (5 bases). V shed 3 bases and J shed 4 bases, with 18 bases lying between them. CDR3 length: 16 amino acids. CDR1 is SGHRS and CDR2 is YFSETQ in the germline V gene. This CDR3 is CASSWGGREYADTQYF. The DNA of the CDR3 is TGCGCCAGCAGCTGGGGTGGAAGGGAGTACGCAGATACGCAGTATTTT.

This clonotype has ten or more counts. The chain has TRBV6-5 and TRBJ2-1; no clear D gene. Germline values: CDR1 MNHEY, CDR2 SVGAGI. The CDR3 contains 12 residues. The germline V and J ends were trimmed by 5 bases and 7 bases, with 9 bases remaining between them. CDR3 sequence: CASSALGNEQFF. Written as DNA, the CDR3 is TGTGCCAGCAGTGCCTTGGGGAATGAGCAGTTCTTC.

This clonotype was counted many times. The chain is built from TRBV4-2 and TRBJ2-2, with TRBD2 identical over 14 bases. The CDR3 has 19 residues. Germline V gene data show CDR1 as LGHNA and CDR2 as YNFKEQ. Losses at the gene ends were 4 bases for V and 6 bases for J; bases not matched to a gene: 13. The DNA of the CDR3 is TGTGCCAGCAGCCCCGGGACTAGCGGGAGTCAAATAGTCCCCGGGGAGCTGTTTTTT. It translates to CASSPGTSGSQIVPGELFF.

This clonotype was observed at least ten times. CDR3 bases: TGCAGCGTTGAACTAGGAGCGGGACCCGAGCAGTACTTC. Translation: CSVELGAGPEQYF. V gene TRBV29-1 combines with J gene TRBJ2-7; 7 bases fit TRBD2. Germline assignment: CDR1 SQVTM and CDR2 ANQGSEA. V lost 2 bases to trimming and J lost 6 bases; unmatched junction nucleotides: 7. The CDR3 covers 13 residues.

This clonotype showed up many times. This chain links TRBV20-1 with TRBJ2-1, with 12 bases lining up with TRBD2. J lost 6 bases, V lost 0 bases, and 3 bases had no gene match. Germline V gene sequence: CDR1 DFQATT, CDR2 SNEGSKA (reference sequence). The CDR3 runs to 15 residues. The CDR3 reads CSARELAGGPNEQFF. The CDR3 DNA follows: TGCAGTGCTAGAGAACTAGCGGGAGGACCCAATGAGCAGTTCTTC.

This clonotype was observed many times. The chain couples TRBV9 to TRBJ2-1; no reliable D call. Germline CDR1 and CDR2: SGDLS and YYNGEE. The CDR3 runs 14 residues. Trimming pared 0 bases from V and 6 bases from J, leaving 10 bases between. The CDR3 nucleotides are TGTGCCAGCAGCGTAGGTGGGCAGCTCAATGAGCAGTTCTTC. Its translation is CASSVGGQLNEQFF.

This clonotype was seen a few times. The genes are TRBV7-8 and TRBJ1-5, with 10 bases lining up with TRBD1. V lost 5 bases to trimming and J lost 7 bases; unmatched junction nucleotides: 11. Per germline, CDR1 SGHVS and CDR2 FQNEAQ. The CDR3 extends over 16 amino acids. The chain's CDR3 is CASSDWDRGPGQPQHF. CDR3 sequence (DNA): TGTGCCAGCAGCGACTGGGACAGGGGCCCGGGACAGCCCCAGCATTTT.

This clonotype was found many times. J is TRBJ2-7 and V is TRBV5-1, with D possibly matching TRBD2 (6 bases). Trimming shortened V by 4 bases and J by 1 base, and 12 bases separated the two germline ends. Germline loops: CDR1 SGHRS, CDR2 YFSETQ. CDR3 length: 14 amino acids. The CDR3 sequence is CASSRRESSYEQYF. The CDR3 DNA sequence: TGCGCCAGCAGCCGTCGGGAGTCTTCCTACGAGCAGTACTTC. Using reference TRBV5-1 and TRBJ2-7 for the parts outside the CDR3, the full variable domain is KAGVTQTPRYLIKTRGQQVTLSCSPISGHRSVSWYQQTPGQGLQFLFEYFSETQRNKGNFPGRFSGRQFSNSRSEMNVSTLELGDSALYLCASSRRESSYEQYFGPGTRLTVT.

The V and J genes are TRBV27 and TRBJ2-5; 8 nucleotides match TRBD1. Germline loops: CDR1 MNHEY, CDR2 SMNVEV (reference sequence). This CDR3 comprises 15 residues. The V segment lost 2 bases and the J segment 5 bases; nucleotides outside the gene matches: 7. In DNA, the CDR3 is TGTGCCAGCAGTTTAGGACAGGGAGGTTGGGAGACCCAGTACTTC. This encodes CASSLGQGGWETQYF.

This sequence joins TRBV4-3 and TRBJ2-7; 12 bases fit TRBD2. V shed 0 bases, J shed 2 bases, and the junction held 8 bases outside the gene matches. The CDR3 runs to 18 residues. Germline-derived CDR1 and CDR2 are LGHNA and YSLEER. This CDR3 is CASSQEAGASGRAYEQYF. The CDR3 nucleotides are TGCGCCAGCAGCCAAGAGGCGGGGGCTAGCGGGAGGGCCTACGAGCAGTACTTC.

The genes are TRBV7-8 and TRBJ2-1, with 8 nucleotides matching TRBD2. The CDR3 has 18 residues. Unmatched junction bases numbered 19, after V lost 5 bases and J lost 7 bases. The germline gives CDR1 SGHVS, CDR2 FQNEAQ. CDR3 residues: CASSLPRLLAVGRNEQFF. Written as DNA, the CDR3 is TGTGCCAGCAGCCTTCCCCGTTTACTAGCGGTGGGGAGAAATGAGCAGTTCTTC.

This clonotype was observed a handful of times. V is TRBV7-2 and J is TRBJ1-3; possible D gene TRBD1, 5 bases. Germline CDR1 reads SGHTA; CDR2 reads FQGNSA. V was cut by 5 bases and J by 8 bases, with 16 bases left in between. This CDR3 comprises 14 residues. The CDR3 DNA sequence: TGTGCCAGCAGCCCGCATGGGGCGATTGACACCATATATTTT. This codes for CASSPHGAIDTIYF.

This clonotype showed up many times. The chain employs TRBV20-1 and TRBJ2-1, with D possibly matching TRBD2 (5 bases). Trimming removed 5 bases from V and 3 bases from J, with 14 bases in between. Germline CDR1 reads DFQATT; CDR2 reads SNEGSKA (reference sequence). The CDR3 has 14 residues. CDR3 amino acids: CSAGTIANYNEQFF. In DNA, the CDR3 is TGCAGTGCTGGTACGATAGCGAACTACAATGAGCAGTTCTTC.